These 14 T cell receptor beta chains were sequenced from one sample in a study of CD8+ T cells in alopecia areata. Extracted from the samples, RNA was reverse transcribed into cDNA to serve as the sequencing template. Using immunoSEQ multiplex PCR, the repertoire was profiled, and TCRdb retains in-frame clones only, with some absent. The data contain 100,000 to 150,000 clones, around 49% of them seen just once; the ten biggest clones take up about 19%. Sample: CD8+ T cells sorted from blood, taken at week 0. These receptors came from a human donor with alopecia areata.

This clone has a handful of counts. J is TRBJ2-4 and V is TRBV7-9, with 9 bases that match TRBD2. CDR1 is SEHNR and CDR2 is FQNEAQ in the germline V gene (reference sequence). Losses at the gene ends were 5 bases for V and 7 bases for J; bases not matched to a gene: 9. The CDR3 runs to 15 residues. CDR3 amino acids: CASSPTGLAGNIQYF. The CDR3 DNA reads as TGTGCCAGCAGCCCTACGGGACTAGCAGGGAACATTCAGTACTTC.

The chain recombines TRBV5-6 with TRBJ1-6, with D hard to call. Trimming cost V 1 base and J 4 bases, with 15 bases left between them. The V gene's germline CDR1 is SGHDT and CDR2 YYEEEE. The CDR3 is 17 residues long. The CDR3 here is CASSLRFESVYNSPLHF. DNA for the CDR3: TGTGCCAGCAGCTTGAGGTTTGAGTCCGTTTATAATTCACCCCTCCACTTT.

This sequence joins TRBV7-6 and TRBJ2-2; 8 bases map to TRBD2. The CDR3 is 16 amino acids. The J segment lost 5 bases and the V segment lost 2 bases, leaving 7 bases of the junction unmatched. CDR1 is SGHVS and CDR2 is FNYEAQ in the germline V gene. CDR3 protein: CASSLTSGSWTGELFF. The CDR3 region has the DNA TGTGCCAGCAGCTTAACAAGCGGGAGTTGGACCGGGGAGCTGTTTTTT. The entire variable domain, with the rest obtained from reference TRBV7-6 and TRBJ2-2, is as follows: GAGVSQSPRYKVTKRGQDVALRCDPISGHVSLYWYRQALGQGPEFLTYFNYEAQQDKSGLPNDRFSAERPEGSISTLTIQRTEQRDSAMYRCASSLTSGSWTGELFFGEGSRLTVL.

This clone has a single count. The V call is TRBV27, the J call TRBJ2-3, with D perhaps matching TRBD2 (5 bases). This CDR3 has 13 amino acids. Deletions cut 2 bases from V and 4 bases from J, with 7 bases between. Per the germline V gene, CDR1 is MNHEY and CDR2 is SMNVEV (reference sequence). In nucleotides, the CDR3 is TGTGCCAGCAGTTTAGGCGGGCCAGATACGCAGTATTTT. As protein: CASSLGGPDTQYF.

This chain joins TRBV27 and TRBJ1-2; D gene uncertain. There are 13 residues in the CDR3. V was clipped by 2 bases and J by 5 bases, with 9 bases between them. Germline CDR1 is MNHEY and CDR2 is SMNVEV (reference sequence). In nucleotides, the CDR3 is TGTGCCAGCAGTTTAGACACCTCTTATGGCTACACCTTC. It specifies CASSLDTSYGYTF.

This sequence joins TRBV30 and TRBJ1-5; a possible D gene is TRBD1 (6 bases). Germline V gene data show CDR1 as GTSNPN and CDR2 as SVGIG (reference sequence). The CDR3 is made up of 15 amino acids. Trimming removed 3 bases from V and 7 bases from J, with 19 bases in between. The CDR3 sequence: CAWSRNRAVRQPQHF. CDR3 coding DNA: TGTGCCTGGAGCAGAAACAGGGCCGTTCGCCAGCCCCAGCATTTT.

The gene calls are TRBV27 and TRBJ2-5; no clear D gene. The ends were cut back, 1 base at V and 5 bases at J, with 14 bases in the middle. CDR1 is MNHEY, CDR2 SMNVEV, per germline (reference sequence). The CDR3 sequence is 15 residues long. CDR3 sequence reads: CASSLFAYSEETQYF. The CDR3 coding sequence is TGTGCCAGCAGTTTATTCGCCTACAGTGAGGAGACCCAGTACTTC.

This sequence joins TRBV5-4 and TRBJ2-5; weak D call: TRBD2 (6 bases). The CDR3 spans 15 residues. Per the germline V gene, CDR1 is SGHNT and CDR2 is YYREEE (reference sequence). Trimming removed 4 bases from V and 3 bases from J, with 16 bases in between. CDR3 region: CASSQDRGGEETQYF. The CDR3 DNA reads TGTGCCAGCAGCCAAGATAGAGGAGGGGAAGAGACCCAGTACTTC.

The chain joins TRBV7-9 to TRBJ2-7; D is unresolved. The V gene's germline CDR1 is SEHNR and CDR2 FQNEAQ (reference sequence). The CDR3 runs 14 residues. V shed 1 base and J shed 3 bases, with 10 bases lying between them. The CDR3 is CASSLDPGGYEQYF. The CDR3, as DNA: TGTGCCAGCAGCTTAGATCCAGGCGGCTACGAGCAGTACTTC.

The chain is built from TRBV23-1 and TRBJ1-1; possible D gene TRBD1, 5 bases. TRBV23-1 is an open reading frame whose function is uncertain. The CDR3 runs 12 residues. Trimming cost V 2 bases and J 9 bases, with 10 bases left between them. The CDR3 nucleotides read TGCGCCAGCAGTCAAGAACGACAGAAAGCTTTCTTT. Amino acid sequence: CASSQERQKAFF.

This clone has only a few counts. One junction end disagrees with the germline gene, perhaps due to a read error. The chain joins TRBV6-5 to TRBJ1-2; 8 positions match TRBD1. The CDR3 spans 13 residues. From germline, CDR1 is MNHEY and CDR2 SVGAGI. CDR3 coding DNA: TGTGCCATCAGTATCCAGGGGGCGGAGGGCTACACCTTC. Encoded protein: CAISIQGAEGYTF.

The genes are TRBV2 and TRBJ1-5; D gene unclear. Trimming cost V 7 bases and J 1 base, with 8 bases left between them. CDR3 size: 13 residues. Germline-derived CDR1 and CDR2 are SNHLY and FYNNEI. This CDR3 reads CASKRESNQPQHF. For the CDR3, the DNA is TGTGCCAGCAAAAGGGAGAGCAATCAGCCCCAGCATTTT. Full variable domain (missing parts from reference TRBV2 and TRBJ1-5): EPEVTQTPSHQVTQMGQEVILRCVPISNHLYFYWYRQILGQKVEFLVSFYNNEISEKSEIFDDQFSVERPDGSNFTLKIRSTKLEDSAMYFCASKRESNQPQHFGDGTRLSIL.

The V and J genes are TRBV29-1 and TRBJ1-2; 10 nucleotides agree with TRBD1. The trim removed 0 bases at V and 2 bases at J, leaving 6 bases unmatched. CDR3 size: 16 residues. Germline V gene data show CDR1 as SQVTM and CDR2 as ANQGSEA. CDR3 coding DNA: TGCAGCGTTGAAGATCTACGGGGACAGGGGAACTATGGCTACACCTTC. It yields the protein CSVEDLRGQGNYGYTF.

The chain couples TRBV9 to TRBJ2-7, with D possibly matching TRBD2 (5 bases). The CDR3 has 15 residues. V was trimmed by 0 bases and J by 0 bases, leaving 10 bases between them. Per the germline V gene, CDR1 is SGDLS and CDR2 is YYNGEE. Here the CDR3 DNA reads TGTGCCAGCAGCGTAGGGTCGGGGAGCTCCTACGAGCAGTACTTC. Residues: CASSVGSGSSYEQYF.